Here is one T cell receptor (beta chain) with its context. What it binds is unknown. Everyone who donated was a healthy bone marrow donor. The sample comes from a study of cytomegalovirus exposure and HLA in healthy donors. PCR used 60 Vbeta primers and 13 Jbeta primers. Produced via immunoSEQ multiplex PCR; TCRdb's table is partial and in-frame only. This sample has 150,000 or so clones, with approximately 71% found just once. Study-wide results and limits: Earlier analysis looked at TCR beta V segments, and most were productive about 90% or about 30% of the time. The number of N-insertions in an Asian-associated ancestry cluster was reportedly below the roughly 660-donor mean in a later analysis.

The V end lost 0 bases, the J end lost 8 bases, and 8 bases lay between the germline ends. Germline CDR1 reads SGHRS; CDR2 reads YFSETQ. This CDR3 region has 12 residues. The chain employs TRBV5-1 and TRBJ1-2, with unresolved D. This TCR was sampled from a man in his forties or fifties in good health and CMV-seronegative. The sample was PBMCs. The DNA of the CDR3 is TGCGCCAGCAGCTTGGGAGGAGAGGGCTACACCTTC. This sequence encodes CASSLGGEGYTF. The whole variable domain, filled in from reference TRBV5-1 and TRBJ1-2, reads KAGVTQTPRYLIKTRGQQVTLSCSPISGHRSVSWYQQTPGQGLQFLFEYFSETQRNKGNFPGRFSGRQFSNSRSEMNVSTLELGDSALYLCASSLGGEGYTFGSGTRLTVV.